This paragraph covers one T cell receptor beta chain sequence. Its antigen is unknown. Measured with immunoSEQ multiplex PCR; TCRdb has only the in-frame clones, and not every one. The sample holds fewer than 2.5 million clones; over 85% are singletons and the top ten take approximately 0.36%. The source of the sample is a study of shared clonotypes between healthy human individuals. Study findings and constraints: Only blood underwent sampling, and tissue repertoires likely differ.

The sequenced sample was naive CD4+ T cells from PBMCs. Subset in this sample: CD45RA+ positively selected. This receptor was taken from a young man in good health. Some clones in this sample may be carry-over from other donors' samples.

CDR3: CASSFISGTLGTQYF. The DNA for the CDR3 is TGCGCCAGCAGCTTTATTAGCGGGACTCTGGGGACCCAGTACTTC. This chain connects TRBV5-1 to TRBJ2-5; 8 bases fit TRBD2. This CDR3 has 15 residues. The J segment lost 7 bases and the V segment lost 2 bases, leaving 10 bases of the junction unmatched. Germline CDR1 is SGHRS and CDR2 is YFSETQ.